The source of this T cell receptor beta chain is a study of blood T cell repertoires in COVID-19. The data were produced by immunoSEQ multiplex PCR, yet TCRdb's version contains in-frame clones alone and is incomplete. Here the sample spans 200,000 to 250,000 clones, 85% to 95% being singletons. V trimming: 2 bases; J trimming: 14 bases; junction bases outside the gene matches: 9. The germline gives CDR1 KGHSH, CDR2 LQKENI. The CDR3 spans 13 residues. Sequenced input: peripheral blood. This clonotype originated in a young man with COVID-19, enrolled during active disease. The chain couples TRBV18 to TRBJ2-1; TRBD2 agrees at 7 bases. CDR3: CASSPALGGGEFF. The CDR3 nucleotides are TGTGCCAGCTCACCAGCGTTGGGGGGAGGGGAGTTCTTC. The variable domain in full, completed from reference TRBV18 and TRBJ2-1, reads NAGVMQNPRHLVRRRGQEARLRCSPMKGHSHVYWYRQLPEEGLKFMVYLQKENIIDESGMPKERFSAEFPKEGPSILRIQQVVRGDSAAYFCASSPALGGGEFFGPGTRLTVL.